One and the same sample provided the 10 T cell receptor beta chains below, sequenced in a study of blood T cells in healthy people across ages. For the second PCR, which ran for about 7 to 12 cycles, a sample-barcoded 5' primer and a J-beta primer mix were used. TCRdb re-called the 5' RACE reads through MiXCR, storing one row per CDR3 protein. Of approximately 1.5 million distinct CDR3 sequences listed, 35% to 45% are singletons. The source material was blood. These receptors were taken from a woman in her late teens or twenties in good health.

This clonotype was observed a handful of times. The CDR3 DNA sequence: TGTGCCAGCAGCTCTCTTAGCGGGAAGATGAATACGCAGTATTTT. Its translation: CASSSLSGKMNTQYF. The gene calls are TRBV27 and TRBJ2-3; the match to TRBD2 covers 8 bases. The V gene end was trimmed by 6 bases and the J gene end by 7 bases; junction bases not matched to a gene: 12. The CDR3 contains 15 residues. The germline V gene has CDR1 MNHEY and CDR2 SMNVEV (reference sequence).

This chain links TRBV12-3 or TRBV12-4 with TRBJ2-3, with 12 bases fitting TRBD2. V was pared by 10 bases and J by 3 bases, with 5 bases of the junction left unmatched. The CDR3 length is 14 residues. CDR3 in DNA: TGTGCCACTGGACTAGCGGGGACAACAGATACGCAGTATTTT. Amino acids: CATGLAGTTDTQYF.

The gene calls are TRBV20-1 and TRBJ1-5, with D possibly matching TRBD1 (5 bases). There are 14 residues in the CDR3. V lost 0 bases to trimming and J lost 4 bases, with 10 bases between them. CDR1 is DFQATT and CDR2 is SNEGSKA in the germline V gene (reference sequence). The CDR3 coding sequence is TGCAGTGCTAGAGATCATGACAGTAATCAGCCCCAGCATTTT. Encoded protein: CSARDHDSNQPQHF.

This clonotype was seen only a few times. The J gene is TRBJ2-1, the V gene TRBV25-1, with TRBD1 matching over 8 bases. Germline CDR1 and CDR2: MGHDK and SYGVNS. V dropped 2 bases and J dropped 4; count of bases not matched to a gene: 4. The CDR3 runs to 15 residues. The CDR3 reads CASSEGDRIYNEQFF. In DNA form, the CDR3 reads TGTGCCAGCAGTGAAGGGGACAGGATATACAATGAGCAGTTCTTC. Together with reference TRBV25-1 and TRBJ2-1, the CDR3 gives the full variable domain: EADIYQTPRYLVIGTGKKITLECSQTMGHDKMYWYQQDPGMELHLIHYSYGVNSTEKGDLSSESTVSRIRTEHFPLTLESARPSHTSQYLCASSEGDRIYNEQFFGPGTRLTVL.

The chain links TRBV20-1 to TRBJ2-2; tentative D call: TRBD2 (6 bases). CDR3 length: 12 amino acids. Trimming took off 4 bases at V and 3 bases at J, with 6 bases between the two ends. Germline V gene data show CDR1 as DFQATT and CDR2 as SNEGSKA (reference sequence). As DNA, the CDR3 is TGCAGTGCTACTAGCGACACCGGGGAGCTGTTTTTT. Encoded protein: CSATSDTGELFF.

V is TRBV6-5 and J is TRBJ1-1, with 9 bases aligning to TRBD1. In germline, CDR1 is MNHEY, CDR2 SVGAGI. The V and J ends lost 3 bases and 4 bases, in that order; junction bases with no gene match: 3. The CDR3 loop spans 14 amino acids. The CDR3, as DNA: TGTGCCAGCAGTTATAAGACAGGGGGCACTGAAGCTTTCTTT. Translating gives CASSYKTGGTEAFF.

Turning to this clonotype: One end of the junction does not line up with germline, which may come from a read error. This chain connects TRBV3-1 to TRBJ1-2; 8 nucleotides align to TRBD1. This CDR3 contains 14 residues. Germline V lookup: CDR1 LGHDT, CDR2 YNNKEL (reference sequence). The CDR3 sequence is CAGSQNRGFYGYTF. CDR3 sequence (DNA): TGTGCCGGCAGCCAGAACAGGGGGTTCTATGGCTACACCTTC.

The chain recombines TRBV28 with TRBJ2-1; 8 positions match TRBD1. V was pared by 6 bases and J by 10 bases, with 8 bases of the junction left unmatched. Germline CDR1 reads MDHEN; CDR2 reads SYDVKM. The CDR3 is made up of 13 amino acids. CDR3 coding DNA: TGTGCCAGCAGCCGACAGGGGACCTACGAGCAGTTCTTC. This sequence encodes CASSRQGTYEQFF.

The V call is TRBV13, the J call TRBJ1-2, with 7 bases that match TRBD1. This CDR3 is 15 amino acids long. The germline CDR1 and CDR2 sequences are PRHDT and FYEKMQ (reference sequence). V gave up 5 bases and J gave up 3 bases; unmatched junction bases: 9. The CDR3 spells CASSPTGEGYYGYTF. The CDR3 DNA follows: TGTGCCAGCAGCCCTACAGGGGAGGGCTACTATGGCTACACCTTC.

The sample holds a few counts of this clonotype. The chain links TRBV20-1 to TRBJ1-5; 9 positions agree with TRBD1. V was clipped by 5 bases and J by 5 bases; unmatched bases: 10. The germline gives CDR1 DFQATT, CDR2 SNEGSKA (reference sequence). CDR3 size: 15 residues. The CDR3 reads CSARRTGASDQPQHF. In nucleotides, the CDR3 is TGCAGTGCTCGCCGGACAGGGGCCTCCGATCAGCCCCAGCATTTT.